This TCR beta chain was profiled in a study of T cell responses to AZD1222 COVID-19 vaccine. Notes on the study in general: Seropositivity was recorded at baseline in only 6 or 7 AZD1222 recipients.

V was clipped by 0 bases and J by 0 bases; unmatched bases: 14. The CDR3 runs to 21 residues. CDR1 is MGHRA, CDR2 YSYEKL, per germline. Generated by immunoSEQ multiplex PCR, the TCRdb table keeps only in-frame clones and is missing some. Of around 120,000 clones listed, 70% to 90% are singletons. Notes on this clone: Its antigen remains unknown.

The sample in question was peripheral blood, obtained on day 0 of AZD1222 vaccination. The V and J genes are TRBV4-1 and TRBJ2-6, with 7 bases that match TRBD2. This TCR derives from an adult in good health. CDR3 amino acids: CASSQDGRSSGASSGANVLTF. CDR3 bases: TGCGCCAGCAGCCAAGACGGCCGTTCTAGCGGAGCCAGCTCTGGGGCCAACGTCCTGACTTTC.